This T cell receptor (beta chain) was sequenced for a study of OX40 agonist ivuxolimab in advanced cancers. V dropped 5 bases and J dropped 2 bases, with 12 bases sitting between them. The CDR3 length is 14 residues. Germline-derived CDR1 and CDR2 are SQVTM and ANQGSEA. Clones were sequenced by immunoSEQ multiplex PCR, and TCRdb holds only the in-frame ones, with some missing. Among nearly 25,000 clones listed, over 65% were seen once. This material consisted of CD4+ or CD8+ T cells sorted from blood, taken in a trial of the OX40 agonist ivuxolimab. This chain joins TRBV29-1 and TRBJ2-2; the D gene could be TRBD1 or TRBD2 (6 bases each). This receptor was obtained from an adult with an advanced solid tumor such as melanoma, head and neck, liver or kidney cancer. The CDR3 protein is CSVPGEANTGELFF. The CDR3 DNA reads TGCAGCGTTCCAGGGGAGGCCAACACCGGGGAGCTGTTTTTT.